This passage covers 11 T cell receptor beta chains from one sample sequenced in a study of T cells after yellow fever vaccination (dated by TCRdb to the late 2010s). Libraries were prepared through 5' RACE. The sequencer was an Illumina NovaSeq 6000. TCRdb reanalyzed the raw reads on its own, using fastp at Q25 for trimming and MiXCR for clone calling, and kept in-frame beta chains. Every CDR3 protein is listed once, alongside the most common genes and DNA of its rows. The sample includes a few hundred thousand distinct CDR3 sequences, with 3.6% observed a single time. Clones ranked in the top ten supply around 22% of the sample. The treatment or condition label corresponds to: live attenuated yellow fever vaccine strain. Sequenced material: PBMCs, taken on the day of the yellow fever booster vaccination. Source of these receptors: a young man who received the YFV17D yellow fever vaccine.

The chain carries TRBV20-1 and TRBJ2-2; D not certain. The CDR3 is 15 amino acids. The germline V and J ends were trimmed by 0 bases and 0 bases, with 8 bases remaining between them. Germline assignment: CDR1 DFQATT and CDR2 SNEGSKA (reference sequence). The CDR3 here is CSARDQAANTGELFF. CDR3 coding DNA: TGCAGTGCTAGAGATCAGGCGGCGAACACCGGGGAGCTGTTTTTT.

This chain joins TRBV27 and TRBJ2-5, with D perhaps TRBD1 (7 bases). The CDR3 totals 15 residues. The germline V gene has CDR1 MNHEY and CDR2 SMNVEV (reference sequence). Trimming removed 6 bases at V and 2 bases at J, with 16 bases between. CDR3: CASRRDSRKQETQYF. The CDR3 nucleotides read TGTGCCAGCAGGCGGGACAGTCGAAAACAAGAGACCCAGTACTTC.

CDR3: CASSPMWGSGGAMTQYF. CDR3 in DNA: TGTGCCAGCAGCCCCATGTGGGGTAGCGGGGGGGCCATGACGCAGTATTTT. The chain couples TRBV7-2 to TRBJ2-3; TRBD2 aligns across 11 bases. V dropped 5 bases and J dropped 9; count of bases not matched to a gene: 16. The CDR3 runs to 17 residues. The germline V gene encodes CDR1 SGHTA and CDR2 FQGNSA.

Many counts were recorded for this clonotype. The chain is built from TRBV7-9 and TRBJ2-7; D is uncertain. Trimming took 4 bases from V and 5 from J, leaving 27 bases between them. Germline V CDR1 and CDR2: SEHNR, FQNEAQ (reference sequence). The CDR3 is 18 amino acids. Written as DNA, the CDR3 is TGTGCCAGCAGCTCCTCCGTATTGGGCATGGAGTACCTGGACGAGCAGTACTTC. Its translation: CASSSSVLGMEYLDEQYF. Together with reference TRBV7-9 and TRBJ2-7, the CDR3 gives the full variable domain: DTGVSQNPRHKITKRGQNVTFRCDPISEHNRLYWYRQTLGQGPEFLTYFQNEAQLEKSRLLSDRFSAERPKGSFSTLEIQRTEQGDSAMYLCASSSSVLGMEYLDEQYFGPGTRLTVT.

This clonotype was recorded many times. V is TRBV5-1 and J is TRBJ2-5, with TRBD2 matching 11 bases. Germline V gene sequence: CDR1 SGHRS, CDR2 YFSETQ. The V gene end was trimmed by 3 bases and the J gene end by 1 base; junction bases not matched to a gene: 2. The CDR3 covers 15 residues. In nucleotides, the CDR3 is TGCGCCAGCAGCTACCTAGCGGGGGGCCAAGAGACCCAGTACTTC. It encodes CASSYLAGGQETQYF.

This clonotype has a handful of counts. V usage is TRBV6-5 and J usage is TRBJ2-7, with D perhaps matching TRBD1 or TRBD2 (5 bases each). This CDR3 region has 16 residues. Deletions cut 7 bases from V and 2 bases from J, with 21 bases between. Germline lookup yields CDR1 MNHEY and CDR2 SVGAGI. CDR3 protein: CASTPGVGALPYEQYF. CDR3 coding DNA: TGTGCCAGCACCCCCGGGGTAGGGGCTCTGCCCTACGAGCAGTACTTC.

In this sample, this clonotype turned up a few times. J is TRBJ2-1 and V is TRBV7-2; maybe TRBD2 (6 bases). Germline assignment: CDR1 SGHTA and CDR2 FQGNSA. The length of the CDR3 is 16 residues. Trimming stripped 6 bases from V and 0 bases from J, with 15 bases between. The CDR3 reads CASRPGLLSSYNEQFF. The CDR3 bases are TGTGCCAGCAGGCCGGGACTTTTGAGCTCCTACAATGAGCAGTTCTTC.

This clonotype has ten or more counts. The V call is TRBV29-1, the J call TRBJ2-5; TRBD1 agrees at 7 bases. Germline V gene data show CDR1 as SQVTM and CDR2 as ANQGSEA. The CDR3 is 13 amino acids. V was clipped by 7 bases and J by 7 bases; unmatched bases: 12. CDR3 loop: CSDTTGAARTQYF. CDR3 bases: TGCAGCGACACCACAGGGGCCGCTAGGACCCAGTACTTC.

This clonotype was seen at least ten times. The chain employs TRBV9 and TRBJ2-2, with 8 bases that match TRBD1. The CDR3 extends over 17 amino acids. V shed 3 bases and J 6 bases; nucleotides not matched to a gene: 13. Germline assignment: CDR1 SGDLS and CDR2 YYNGEE. The CDR3 loop is CASSARTGQGRAGELFF. CDR3 bases: TGTGCCAGCAGCGCACGAACCGGACAGGGAAGGGCCGGGGAGCTGTTTTTT. Full variable domain (missing parts from reference TRBV9 and TRBJ2-2): DSGVTQTPKHLITATGQRVTLRCSPRSGDLSVYWYQQSLDQGLQFLIQYYNGEERAKGNILERFSAQQFPDLHSELNLSSLELGDSALYFCASSARTGQGRAGELFFGEGSRLTVL.

The chain combines TRBV5-4 with TRBJ2-3; D is ambiguous. Trimming stripped 0 bases from V and 4 bases from J, with 9 bases between. The CDR3 runs to 14 residues. Germline CDR1 reads SGHNT; CDR2 reads YYREEE (reference sequence). The CDR3 nucleotides read TGTGCCAGCAGCTTGGCCTACGTCCCAGATACGCAGTATTTT. It codes for CASSLAYVPDTQYF.

The sample holds many counts of this clonotype. The chain carries TRBV6-5 and TRBJ1-1, with TRBD1 as a possible D gene (5 bases). The germline gives CDR1 MNHEY, CDR2 SVGAGI. The CDR3 is 13 residues long. V was cut by 4 bases and J by 8 bases, with 14 bases left in between. CDR3 region: CASSFPGTREAFF. The CDR3, as DNA: TGTGCCAGCAGTTTCCCCGGGACGCGGGAAGCTTTCTTT.